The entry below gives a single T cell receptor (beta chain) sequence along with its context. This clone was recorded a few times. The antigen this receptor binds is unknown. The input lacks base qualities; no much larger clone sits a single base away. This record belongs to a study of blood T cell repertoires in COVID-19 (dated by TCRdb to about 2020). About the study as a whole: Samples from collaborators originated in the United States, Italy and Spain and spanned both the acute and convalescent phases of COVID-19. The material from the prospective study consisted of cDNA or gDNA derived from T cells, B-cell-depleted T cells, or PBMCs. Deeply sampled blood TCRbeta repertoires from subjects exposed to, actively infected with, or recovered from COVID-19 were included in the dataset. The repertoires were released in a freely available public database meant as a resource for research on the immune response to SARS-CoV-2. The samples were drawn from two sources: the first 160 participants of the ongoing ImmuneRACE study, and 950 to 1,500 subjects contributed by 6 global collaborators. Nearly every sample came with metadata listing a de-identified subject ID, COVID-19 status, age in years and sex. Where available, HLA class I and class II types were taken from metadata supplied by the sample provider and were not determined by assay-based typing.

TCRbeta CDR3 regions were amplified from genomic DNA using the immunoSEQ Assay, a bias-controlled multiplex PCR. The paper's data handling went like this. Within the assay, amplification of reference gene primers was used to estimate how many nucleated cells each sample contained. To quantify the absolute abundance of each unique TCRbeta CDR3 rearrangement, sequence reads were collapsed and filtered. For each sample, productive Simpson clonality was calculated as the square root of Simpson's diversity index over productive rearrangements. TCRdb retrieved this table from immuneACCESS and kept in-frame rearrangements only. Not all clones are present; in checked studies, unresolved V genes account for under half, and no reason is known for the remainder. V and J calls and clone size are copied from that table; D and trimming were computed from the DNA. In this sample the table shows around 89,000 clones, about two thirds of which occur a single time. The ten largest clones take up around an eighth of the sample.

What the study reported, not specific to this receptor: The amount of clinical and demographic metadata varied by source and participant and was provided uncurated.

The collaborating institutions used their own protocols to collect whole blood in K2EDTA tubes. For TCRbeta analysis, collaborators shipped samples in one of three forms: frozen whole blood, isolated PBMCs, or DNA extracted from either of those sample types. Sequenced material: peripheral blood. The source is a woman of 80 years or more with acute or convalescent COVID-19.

This receptor has the CDR3 CSVEDPGQPGNTIYF. The DNA sequence is as follows: TGCAGCGTTGAAGATCCCGGACAGCCTGGAAACACCATATATTTT. Here the chain combines TRBV29-1 and TRBJ1-3; the D region possibly corresponds to TRBD1 (6 bases align). Inclusive of the bounding cysteine and phenylalanine, the CDR3 is 15 residues long. Only the CDR3 DNA is retained, 45 bases long and in frame from the first base. V and J lose 0 bases and 2 bases, and a span of 11 bases separates them. The germline V gene provides CDR1 SQVTM and CDR2 ANQGSEA.